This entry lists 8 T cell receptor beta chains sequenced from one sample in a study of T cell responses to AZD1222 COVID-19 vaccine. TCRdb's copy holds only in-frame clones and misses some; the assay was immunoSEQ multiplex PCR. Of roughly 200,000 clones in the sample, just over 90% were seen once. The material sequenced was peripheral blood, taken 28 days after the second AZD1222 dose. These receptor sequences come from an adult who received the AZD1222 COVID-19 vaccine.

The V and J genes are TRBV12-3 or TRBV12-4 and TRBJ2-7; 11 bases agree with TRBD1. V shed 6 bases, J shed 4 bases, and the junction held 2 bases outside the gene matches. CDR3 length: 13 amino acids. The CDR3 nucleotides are TGTGCCAGCAGGGACAGGGGGCGGTACGAGCAGTACTTC. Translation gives CASRDRGRYEQYF.

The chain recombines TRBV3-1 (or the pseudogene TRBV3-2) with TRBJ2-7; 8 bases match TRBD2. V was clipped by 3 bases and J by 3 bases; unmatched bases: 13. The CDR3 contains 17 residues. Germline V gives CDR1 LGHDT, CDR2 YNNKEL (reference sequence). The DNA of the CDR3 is TGTGCCAGCAGCCAGGAGCCCTATGGACTAGCCGTCTACGAGCAGTACTTC. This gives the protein CASSQEPYGLAVYEQYF.

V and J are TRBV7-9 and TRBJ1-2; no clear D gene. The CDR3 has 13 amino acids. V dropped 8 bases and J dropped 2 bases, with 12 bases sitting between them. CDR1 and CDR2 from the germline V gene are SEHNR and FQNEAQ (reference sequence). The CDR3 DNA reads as TGTGCCAGCCAACTGGCGGGGAACTATGGCTACACCTTC. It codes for CASQLAGNYGYTF.

The CDR3 reads CASSGRGTGTGKTHYEQYF. CDR3 DNA sequence: TGTGCCAGCAGCGGAAGGGGTACCGGGACAGGGAAAACCCATTACGAGCAGTACTTC. V gene TRBV7-8 combines with J gene TRBJ2-7; TRBD1 matches at 9 bases. Trimming cost V 5 bases and J 4 bases; bases outside gene matches: 21. Germline V CDR1 and CDR2: SGHVS, FQNEAQ. CDR3 size: 19 residues.

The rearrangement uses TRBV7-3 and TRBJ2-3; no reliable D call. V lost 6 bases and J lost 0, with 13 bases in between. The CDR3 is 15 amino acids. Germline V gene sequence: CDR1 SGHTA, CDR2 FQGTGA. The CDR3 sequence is CASSPLGASTDTQYF. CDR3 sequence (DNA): TGTGCCAGCAGTCCTCTGGGCGCTAGCACAGATACGCAGTATTTT.

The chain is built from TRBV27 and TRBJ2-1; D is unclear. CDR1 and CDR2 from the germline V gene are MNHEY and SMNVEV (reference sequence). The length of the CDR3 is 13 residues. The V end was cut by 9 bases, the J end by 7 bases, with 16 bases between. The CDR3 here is CASKDRIRNEQFF. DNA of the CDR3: TGTGCCAGTAAAGACCGGATCCGAAATGAGCAGTTCTTC.

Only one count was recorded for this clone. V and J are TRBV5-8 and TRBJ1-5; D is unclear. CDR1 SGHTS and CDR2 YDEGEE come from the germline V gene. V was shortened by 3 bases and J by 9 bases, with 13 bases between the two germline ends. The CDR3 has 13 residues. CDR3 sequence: CASSSSRTGPQHF. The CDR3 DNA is TGTGCCAGCAGCTCATCTAGAACGGGGCCCCAGCATTTT.

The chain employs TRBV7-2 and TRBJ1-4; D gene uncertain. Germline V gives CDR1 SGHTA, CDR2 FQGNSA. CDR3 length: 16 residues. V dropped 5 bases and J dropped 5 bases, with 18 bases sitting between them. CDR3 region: CASSPGSPLSNEKLFF. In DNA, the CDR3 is TGTGCCAGCAGCCCCGGGTCCCCCTTATCAAATGAAAAACTGTTTTTT. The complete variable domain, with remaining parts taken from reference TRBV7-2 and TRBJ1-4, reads GAGVSQSPSNKVTEKGKDVELRCDPISGHTALYWYRQSLGQGLEFLIYFQGNSAPDKSGLPSDRFSAERTGGSVSTLTIQRTQQEDSAVYLCASSPGSPLSNEKLFFGSGTQLSVL.